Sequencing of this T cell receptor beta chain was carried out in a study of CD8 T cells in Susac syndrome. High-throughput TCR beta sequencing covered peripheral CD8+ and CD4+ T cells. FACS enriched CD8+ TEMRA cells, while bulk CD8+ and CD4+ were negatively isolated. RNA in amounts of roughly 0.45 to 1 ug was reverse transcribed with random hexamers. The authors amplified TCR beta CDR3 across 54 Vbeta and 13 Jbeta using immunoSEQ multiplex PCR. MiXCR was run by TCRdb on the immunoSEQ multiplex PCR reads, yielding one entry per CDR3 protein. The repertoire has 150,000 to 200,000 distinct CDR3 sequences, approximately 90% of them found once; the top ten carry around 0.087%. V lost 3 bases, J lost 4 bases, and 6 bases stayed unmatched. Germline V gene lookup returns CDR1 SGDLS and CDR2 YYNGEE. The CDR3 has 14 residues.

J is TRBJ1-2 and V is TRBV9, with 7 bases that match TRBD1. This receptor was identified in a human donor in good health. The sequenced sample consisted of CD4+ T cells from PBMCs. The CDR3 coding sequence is TGTGCCAGCAGCGAACAGGGGAGTGGCTATGGCTACACCTTC. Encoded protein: CASSEQGSGYGYTF.